The 10 T cell receptor beta chains in this list originate from one sample, sequenced in a study of CD8 T cells in ankylosing spondylitis. Findings and caveats of the study: Apparently characteristic of ankylosing spondylitis blood was a TCR beta motif (fewer than 10 highly homologous variants).

From the 5' RACE reads, TCRdb called clonotypes with MiXCR, one entry per CDR3 protein. The data contain 700,000 or so distinct CDR3 sequences, roughly 19% of them singletons. What these receptors recognize is not known. Sequenced: blood, either unsorted or a sorted T cell fraction (not recorded which). The receptors shown here come from a male donor with ankylosing spondylitis.

J is TRBJ1-1 and V is TRBV6-1; maybe TRBD1 (6 bases). V lost 8 bases to trimming and J lost 11 bases, with 21 bases between them. Germline V gene sequence: CDR1 MNHNS, CDR2 SASEGT. The CDR3 covers 13 residues. CDR3 residues: CASSLLGGVDAFF. CDR3 nucleotides: TGTGCCAGCTCCCTCTTAGGGGGGGTAGACGCTTTCTTT.

In this sample, this clonotype turned up many times. The genes are TRBV5-1 and TRBJ2-1; D might be TRBD1 (6 bases). CDR1 is SGHRS and CDR2 is YFSETQ in the germline V gene. Trimming left V 3 bases short and J 5 bases short, with 18 bases between. This CDR3 is 16 amino acids long. CDR3 bases: TGCGCCAGCAGCTACAAACAGGGATTCCGAAACAATGAGCAGTTCTTC. This sequence encodes CASSYKQGFRNNEQFF.

This clonotype was seen a handful of times. The chain uses TRBV10-3 and TRBJ2-7; 10 nucleotides line up with TRBD1. Per the germline V gene, CDR1 is ENHRY and CDR2 is SYGVKD. Unmatched junction bases numbered 8, after V lost 7 bases and J lost 2 bases. This CDR3 contains 15 residues. CDR3 DNA: TGTGCCATCACGGGGACAGGGGTGGTAACCTACGAGCAGTACTTC. Its translation is CAITGTGVVTYEQYF.

The chain uses TRBV28 and TRBJ2-3; 10 bases line up with TRBD1. The germline gives CDR1 MDHEN, CDR2 SYDVKM. The J segment lost 4 bases and the V segment lost 3 bases, leaving 10 bases of the junction unmatched. The CDR3 has 17 residues. In DNA form, the CDR3 reads TGTGCCAGCAGTTTCCCCAGGGGGACAGGGGCTTCAGATACGCAGTATTTT. Translation: CASSFPRGTGASDTQYF. The full variable domain, completed using reference TRBV28 and TRBJ2-3, is DVKVTQSSRYLVKRTGEKVFLECVQDMDHENMFWYRQDPGLGLRLIYFSYDVKMKEKGDIPEGYSVSREKKERFSLILESASTNQTSMYLCASSFPRGTGASDTQYFGPGTRLTVL.

This clonotype was observed a few times. CDR3 sequence (DNA): TGCGCCAGCAGCACGACAGGGGTAAGATACGAGCAGTACTTC. This codes for CASSTTGVRYEQYF. This chain joins TRBV5-1 and TRBJ2-7, with 8 bases matching TRBD1. CDR1 is SGHRS and CDR2 is YFSETQ in the germline V gene. Germline trimming cut 4 bases from V and 4 bases from J; bases unmatched to any gene: 7. CDR3 length: 14 residues. Variable domain in full (rest from reference TRBV5-1 and TRBJ2-7): KAGVTQTPRYLIKTRGQQVTLSCSPISGHRSVSWYQQTPGQGLQFLFEYFSETQRNKGNFPGRFSGRQFSNSRSEMNVSTLELGDSALYLCASSTTGVRYEQYFGPGTRLTVT.

Many counts were recorded for this clonotype. The chain combines TRBV25-1 with TRBJ2-2; possibly TRBD1 for D (6 bases). The V end was cut by 0 bases, the J end by 5 bases, with 13 bases between. The CDR3 spans 16 residues. Germline V CDR1 and CDR2: MGHDK, SYGVNS. CDR3 coding DNA: TGTGCCAGCAGTGAATACGGGCAGGGGTCAACCGGGGAGCTGTTTTTT. This sequence encodes CASSEYGQGSTGELFF. Variable domain in full (rest from reference TRBV25-1 and TRBJ2-2): EADIYQTPRYLVIGTGKKITLECSQTMGHDKMYWYQQDPGMELHLIHYSYGVNSTEKGDLSSESTVSRIRTEHFPLTLESARPSHTSQYLCASSEYGQGSTGELFFGEGSRLTVL.

This clonotype was found a few times. The chain couples TRBV4-2 to TRBJ2-2; 8 nucleotides align to TRBD1. CDR3 length equals 17 residues. Germline V CDR1 and CDR2: LGHNA, YNFKEQ. Trimming took 1 base from V and 0 from J; bases not matched to a gene: 4. CDR3 loop: CASSQGQGLANTGELFF. The CDR3 nucleotides read TGTGCCAGCAGCCAAGGACAGGGGCTAGCGAACACCGGGGAGCTGTTTTTT.

This clonotype was picked up a small number of times. The chain combines TRBV4-1 with TRBJ1-5; TRBD1 is a possible D gene (5 bases). The CDR3 runs to 15 residues. V was shortened by 0 bases and J by 5 bases, with 11 bases between the two germline ends. Germline CDR1 and CDR2: MGHRA and YSYEKL. CDR3 bases: TGCGCCAGCAGCCAAGAGGAAAGGGGTTATCAGCCCCAGCATTTT. Protein: CASSQEERGYQPQHF.

The rearrangement uses TRBV6-5 and TRBJ2-2; D unresolved. Germline V gene sequence: CDR1 MNHEY, CDR2 SVGAGI. V was pared by 0 bases and J by 6 bases, with 8 bases between. The CDR3 is 14 residues long. In DNA, the CDR3 is TGTGCCAGCAGTTACTCGATTAGCCCCGGGGAGCTGTTTTTT. It specifies CASSYSISPGELFF.

V gene TRBV2 combines with J gene TRBJ2-7, with 11 bases aligning to TRBD2. CDR3 length: 15 amino acids. V shed 4 bases, J shed 3 bases, and the junction held 5 bases outside the gene matches. Germline V CDR1 and CDR2: SNHLY, FYNNEI. In DNA, the CDR3 is TGTGCCAGCAGTGGGGGGACTAGCGGTTTCTACGAGCAGTACTTC. Amino acid sequence: CASSGGTSGFYEQYF.